The 21 T cell receptor beta chains below were found in one sample sequenced in a study of Ad26.COV2.S vaccination and SARS-CoV-2 variants. The protocol was immunoSEQ multiplex PCR, while the TCRdb copy is restricted to in-frame clones and leaves out a portion. Among about 250,000 clones, over 75% were seen once, and the ten largest hold about 3.1%. Described treatment: about 20 received Ad26.COV2.S at low or high dose, single or two shots; about 5 received placebo; per-sample allocation not given. Sampling was done on day 63 after the first vaccine or placebo injection. The sample consisted of peripheral blood, taken in a trial of Ad26.COV2.S vaccine versus placebo. These receptors originate from a person aged 18-65 years who received the Ad26.COV2.S COVID-19 vaccine or a placebo.

The chain joins TRBV6-5 to TRBJ1-2; D gene ambiguous. The CDR3 consists of 13 residues. Germline CDR1 is MNHEY and CDR2 is SVGAGI. The V end lost 0 bases, the J end lost 5 bases, and 7 bases lay between the germline ends. In DNA, the CDR3 is TGTGCCAGCAGTTACTCGACCGATTATGGCTACACCTTC. Encoded protein: CASSYSTDYGYTF.

This chain links TRBV7-2 with TRBJ1-3; TRBD1 matches 9 bases. Per germline, CDR1 SGHTA and CDR2 FQGNSA. Trimming cost V 5 bases and J 4 bases; bases outside gene matches: 3. The CDR3 totals 14 residues. DNA for the CDR3: TGTGCCAGCAGCGCCGGGACAGGGGGAAACACCATATATTTT. This sequence encodes CASSAGTGGNTIYF. Full variable domain (remainder filled in from reference TRBV7-2 and TRBJ1-3): GAGVSQSPSNKVTEKGKDVELRCDPISGHTALYWYRQSLGQGLEFLIYFQGNSAPDKSGLPSDRFSAERTGGSVSTLTIQRTQQEDSAVYLCASSAGTGGNTIYFGEGSWLTVV.

This chain links TRBV7-2 with TRBJ2-7, with D perhaps TRBD1 (6 bases). Germline V gene sequence: CDR1 SGHTA, CDR2 FQGNSA. The length of the CDR3 is 13 residues. Trimming shortened V by 1 base and J by 5 bases, and 9 bases separated the two germline ends. The CDR3 spells CASSLDRDHEQYF. Here the CDR3 DNA reads TGTGCCAGCAGCTTAGACAGGGACCACGAGCAGTACTTC.

The chain recombines TRBV7-9 with TRBJ2-7; TRBD2 aligns across 16 bases. J was trimmed by 6 bases and V by 1 base; bases with no gene match: 9. Per the germline V gene, CDR1 is SEHNR and CDR2 is FQNEAQ (reference sequence). CDR3 length equals 18 residues. CDR3 region: CASSLVPSGTSGRGEQYF. CDR3 sequence (DNA): TGTGCCAGCAGCTTAGTCCCGTCCGGGACTAGCGGGAGGGGCGAGCAGTACTTC.

The rearrangement uses TRBV29-1 and TRBJ2-5; possible D gene TRBD1, 5 bases. V was pared by 3 bases and J by 4 bases, with 12 bases between. Per the germline V gene, CDR1 is SQVTM and CDR2 is ANQGSEA. This CDR3 has 13 residues. The CDR3 protein is CSVDSVQVETQYF. In DNA form, the CDR3 reads TGCAGCGTTGATAGTGTACAGGTAGAGACCCAGTACTTC.

This clone has a single count. This chain links TRBV11-3 with TRBJ2-3; 8 bases agree with TRBD1. Germline lookup yields CDR1 SGHNT and CDR2 YENEEA. The CDR3 totals 13 residues. V was clipped by 4 bases and J by 6 bases; unmatched bases: 3. CDR3 nucleotide sequence: TGTGCCAGCAGCTCCAGGGGGCGGGATACGCAGTATTTT. Its translation: CASSSRGRDTQYF.

In regard to this clone: This same CDR3 is encoded by further DNA sequences in the sample. The chain links TRBV30 to TRBJ2-7; tentative D call: TRBD2 (5 bases). This CDR3 comprises 11 residues. The germline V gene has CDR1 GTSNPN and CDR2 SVGIG (reference sequence). Trimming removed 1 base from V and 7 bases from J, with 8 bases in between. CDR3 bases: TGTGCCTGGAGTGGCGGCGGGGAGCAGTACTTC. Its protein is CAWSGGGEQYF.

The chain links TRBV4-3 to TRBJ1-2; D is possibly TRBD1 (5 bases). The germline V and J ends were trimmed by 1 base and 2 bases, with 8 bases remaining between them. CDR1 and CDR2 from the germline V gene are LGHNA and YSLEER. CDR3 size: 14 residues. The CDR3 here is CASSQVRQNYGYTF. The CDR3 DNA is TGCGCCAGCAGCCAAGTCCGACAGAACTATGGCTACACCTTC.

CDR3 amino acids: CASTGEETQYF. Here the CDR3 DNA reads TGTGCCAGCACAGGGGAAGAGACCCAGTACTTC. V gene TRBV2 combines with J gene TRBJ2-5; possibly TRBD1 for D (6 bases). This CDR3 has 11 residues. V was shortened by 7 bases and J by 3 bases, with 6 bases between the two germline ends. Germline V gives CDR1 SNHLY, CDR2 FYNNEI.

The chain combines TRBV5-1 with TRBJ1-1, with no clear D. Germline V gives CDR1 SGHRS, CDR2 YFSETQ. The CDR3 runs to 13 residues. V lost 0 bases, J lost 5 bases, and 8 bases lay in between. The CDR3 DNA reads TGCGCCAGCAGCTTGGGAGACCTGACTGAAGCTTTCTTT. Its translation: CASSLGDLTEAFF.

This chain joins TRBV5-1 and TRBJ1-4; perhaps TRBD1 as D (6 bases). V lost 4 bases, J lost 5 bases, and 18 bases lay in between. CDR3 length equals 16 residues. Germline V CDR1 and CDR2: SGHRS, YFSETQ. The CDR3 coding sequence is TGCGCCAGCAGCCGACGACAGACAGGTCTCAATGAAAAACTGTTTTTT. It yields the protein CASSRRQTGLNEKLFF.

This chain joins TRBV11-2 and TRBJ2-7, with a weak D call TRBD1 (5 bases). Between the trimmed V and J ends, which lost 6 bases and 2 bases, there was a span of 14 bases. Per germline, CDR1 SGHAT and CDR2 FQNNGV. There are 14 residues in the CDR3. This CDR3 is CASRGRAGPYEQYF. CDR3 coding DNA: TGTGCCAGCAGAGGCCGAGCAGGGCCCTACGAGCAGTACTTC.

DNA for the CDR3: TGTGCCAGCAGCGCACGCTGCTTGGGACAGGGCTATGGCTACACCTTC. Translated, it gives CASSARCLGQGYGYTF. The V gene is TRBV21-1, the J gene TRBJ1-2; TRBD1 is the table's D call and was not checked against the DNA. TRBV21-1 is a recognized pseudogene. This CDR3 region has 16 residues.

As regards this clone: Other DNA sequences from this sample encode an identical CDR3 as well. The CDR3 loop is CASSLNSYEQYF. The DNA of the CDR3 is TGTGCCAGCAGCTTGAACAGTTACGAGCAGTACTTC. This rearrangement joins TRBV5-6 to TRBJ2-7; D is ambiguous. Trimming took 1 base from V and 4 from J, leaving 6 bases between them. CDR1 SGHDT and CDR2 YYEEEE come from the germline V gene. The CDR3 length is 12 residues.

This chain links TRBV7-9 with TRBJ1-3, with TRBD1 matching 7 bases. Trimming at V came to 4 bases and at J to 0 bases, leaving 9 bases not matched to a gene. Looked up from germline, CDR1 is SEHNR and CDR2 is FQNEAQ (reference sequence). CDR3 length equals 17 residues. The CDR3 loop reads CASSSSQGESSGNTIYF. CDR3 DNA: TGTGCCAGCAGCTCCTCTCAGGGGGAGAGCTCTGGAAACACCATATATTTT.

DNA for the CDR3: TGTGCCACCAGCAGAGATCTTTCCCGGGGGAGCCTAGGAGCGGAGCTGTTTTTT. Its protein product is CATSRDLSRGSLGAELFF. V and J are TRBV15 and TRBJ2-2, with D possibly being TRBD2 (6 bases). This CDR3 contains 18 residues. Between the trimmed V and J ends, which lost 0 bases and 10 bases, there was a span of 24 bases. Germline V gives CDR1 LNHNV, CDR2 YYDKDF (reference sequence). Together with reference TRBV15 and TRBJ2-2, the CDR3 gives the full variable domain: DAMVIQNPRYQVTQFGKPVTLSCSQTLNHNVMYWYQQKSSQAPKLLFHYYDKDFNNEADTPDNFQSRRPNTSFCFLDIRSPGLGDTAMYLCATSRDLSRGSLGAELFFGEGSRLTVL.

In the case of this clone: The junction departs from the called germline gene at one end, perhaps through a read error. The J gene is TRBJ1-1, the V gene TRBV29-1; 7 bases map to TRBD1. The CDR3 has 13 residues. Per the germline V gene, CDR1 is SQVTM and CDR2 is ANQGSEA. The CDR3 sequence: CSVGVIGGTKAFF. CDR3 sequence (DNA): TGCAGCGTTGGAGTAATAGGGGGCACTAAAGCTTTCTTT.

The chain recombines TRBV9 with TRBJ1-1, with D possibly matching TRBD1 (5 bases). The germline V gene encodes CDR1 SGDLS and CDR2 YYNGEE. V was pared by 4 bases and J by 5 bases, with 12 bases between. The CDR3 runs to 13 residues. This chain's CDR3 is CASSPSDSTEAFF. In DNA, the CDR3 is TGTGCCAGCAGCCCCTCCGACAGTACTGAAGCTTTCTTT.

The DNA of the CDR3 is TGTGCCAGCAGCCCACAGGGGGCAGGGACTGAAGCTTTCTTT. This sequence encodes CASSPQGAGTEAFF. The chain has TRBV9 and TRBJ1-1; 9 bases map to TRBD1. The CDR3 sequence is 14 residues long. Unmatched junction bases numbered 6, after V lost 4 bases and J lost 5 bases. The germline gives CDR1 SGDLS, CDR2 YYNGEE.

The genes are TRBV9 and TRBJ1-2; 9 positions agree with TRBD1. V lost 3 bases to trimming and J lost 4 bases; unmatched junction nucleotides: 10. There are 16 residues in the CDR3. The germline V gene encodes CDR1 SGDLS and CDR2 YYNGEE. As DNA, the CDR3 is TGTGCCAGCAGCGGTTCGACAGGGGGAATCGTCTATGGCTACACCTTC. Translation gives CASSGSTGGIVYGYTF.

In this sample, this clone turned up a few times. The chain couples TRBV18 to TRBJ1-5, with 8 bases that match TRBD1. CDR1 KGHSH and CDR2 LQKENI come from the germline V gene. The CDR3 has 15 amino acids. The V gene end was trimmed by 2 bases and the J gene end by 3 bases; junction bases not matched to a gene: 3. The CDR3 DNA follows: TGTGCCAGCTCACCAGAGACAGGGGCCAATCAGCCCCAGCATTTT. Its translation is CASSPETGANQPQHF.